The T cell receptor beta chain under discussion was sequenced for a study of post-analysis software for immune sequencing data. Study-wide points: There were roughly 5 TRBV segments more frequent in patients than controls, and TRBV5-6, TRBV5-1 and TRBV20-1 were among them.

cDNA libraries for TCR beta contained unique molecular identifiers. TCRdb redid the calling of the PCR reads with MiXCR, one entry per CDR3 protein. The sample gives about 460,000 distinct CDR3 sequences, nearly 45% of which show up once; over 10% is in the top ten. Trimming took off 8 bases at V and 0 bases at J, with 15 bases between the two ends. This CDR3 region has 15 residues. From germline, CDR1 is MNHEY and CDR2 SMNVEV (reference sequence). Worth noting for this clonotype: The antigen is unknown.

The V and J genes are TRBV27 and TRBJ2-3; D gene unclear. Sequenced sample: blood. The TCR sequence derives from a girl under 18 with multiple sclerosis. The CDR3 spells CASLPAVLSTDTQYF. In DNA form, the CDR3 reads TGTGCCAGCCTCCCTGCAGTCCTAAGCACAGATACGCAGTATTTT.